The 22 T cell receptor beta chains in this list originate from one sample, sequenced in a study of neoadjuvant anti-PD-1 for oral cavity cancer (dated by TCRdb to the early 2020s). The method behind the library was the immunoSEQ multiplex PCR assay. As stored in TCRdb, this immuneACCESS dataset retains in-frame rearrangements with V and J assigned. A fraction of the clones does not appear; measured against another copy, unresolved V genes explain less than half of the discrepancy, and the remainder lacks a known reason. The sample data list around 31,000 clones, and more than 75% of these were observed just once. In total, the top ten clones hold roughly 3.6% of the sample. The time point tag for this specimen amounts to: before neoadjuvant nivolumab. Here the sequenced sample was PBMCs, taken before nivolumab (anti-PD-1) treatment. These receptor sequences come from a person between 40 and 79 years old with oral cavity squamous cell carcinoma.

This chain links TRBV2 with TRBJ2-7; D perhaps matches TRBD2 (6 bases). Germline V gives CDR1 SNHLY, CDR2 FYNNEI. The CDR3 contains 13 residues. V gave up 6 bases and J gave up 1 base, with 10 bases separating them. The CDR3 DNA reads as TGTGCCAGCAGGGGCCGGGAGTCCTACGAGCAGTACTTC. Amino acid sequence: CASRGRESYEQYF.

V gene TRBV6-5 combines with J gene TRBJ2-2; 7 nucleotides align to TRBD2. Germline values: CDR1 MNHEY, CDR2 SVGAGI. The CDR3 consists of 14 residues. The junction had 9 bases not matched to a gene; V was cut back by 10 bases and J by 4 bases. CDR3 in DNA: TGTGCCACCCGGAAGGCGGGAGCCACCGGGGAGCTGTTTTTT. It is translated as CATRKAGATGELFF.

The rearrangement links TRBV6-5 to TRBJ1-1; 8 bases are a match to TRBD1. The J segment lost 7 bases and the V segment lost 8 bases, leaving 9 bases of the junction unmatched. Germline assignment: CDR1 MNHEY and CDR2 SVGAGI. The CDR3 runs 13 residues. As DNA, the CDR3 is TGTGCCAGCTTCAAGGACAGGGCGGGTGAAGCTTTCTTT. Encoded protein: CASFKDRAGEAFF.

The rearrangement uses TRBV10-3 and TRBJ2-5; 7 nucleotides match TRBD2. Germline V gene sequence: CDR1 ENHRY, CDR2 SYGVKD. Unmatched junction bases numbered 8, after V lost 8 bases and J lost 5 bases. This CDR3 is 13 amino acids long. The CDR3, as DNA: TGTGCCATCTCTCTGGGGGGGGAGGAGACCCAGTACTTC. Translated, it gives CAISLGGEETQYF.

This clone was seen a few times. V gene TRBV15 combines with J gene TRBJ2-7; 8 nucleotides agree with TRBD1. Germline V gene sequence: CDR1 LNHNV, CDR2 YYDKDF (reference sequence). The CDR3 runs 15 residues. The V gene end was trimmed by 5 bases and the J gene end by 4 bases; junction bases not matched to a gene: 10. The CDR3 nucleotides are TGTGCCACCAGCCCCGGCGGGACAGGTCTTTACGAGCAGTACTTC. This translates into CATSPGGTGLYEQYF.

The chain joins TRBV5-5 to TRBJ2-5; D possibly corresponds to TRBD1 (6 bases). Trimming stripped 0 bases from V and 2 bases from J, with 8 bases between. The CDR3 is 14 residues long. Germline V lookup: CDR1 SGHKS, CDR2 YYEKEE (reference sequence). CDR3 bases: TGTGCCAGCAGCTTGGTGGGGGCACAAGAGACCCAGTACTTC. Protein: CASSLVGAQETQYF.

The chain employs TRBV7-8 and TRBJ2-2; D is uncertain. This CDR3 contains 12 residues. The V end was cut by 4 bases, the J end by 2 bases, with 2 bases between. Germline V lookup: CDR1 SGHVS, CDR2 FQNEAQ. This chain's CDR3 is CASSSNTGELFF. The DNA for the CDR3 is TGTGCCAGCAGCTCTAACACCGGGGAGCTGTTTTTT. Based on the CDR3 plus reference TRBV7-8 and TRBJ2-2, the full variable domain is GAGVSQSPRYKVAKRGQDVALRCDPISGHVSLFWYQQALGQGPEFLTYFQNEAQLDKSGLPSDRFFAERPEGSVSTLKIQRTQQEDSAVYLCASSSNTGELFFGEGSRLTVL.

V and J are TRBV7-7 and TRBJ2-5; D possibly corresponds to TRBD2 (7 bases). Trimming removed 5 bases at V and 5 bases at J, with 18 bases between. CDR1 and CDR2 from the germline V gene are SSHAT and FNYEAQ (reference sequence). The CDR3 is 15 amino acids. Here the CDR3 reads CASSRAPGGGETQYF. The CDR3 DNA reads TGTGCCAGCAGCCGTGCCCCGGGGGGCGGGGAGACCCAGTACTTC.

The chain couples TRBV18 to TRBJ2-7; D uncertain. V lost 2 bases and J 4 bases, leaving 6 bases between the germline ends. The length of the CDR3 is 12 residues. Germline CDR1 reads KGHSH; CDR2 reads LQKENI. CDR3 DNA: TGTGCCAGCTCACCATCTAGTTACGAGCAGTACTTC. Encoded protein: CASSPSSYEQYF.

The chain couples TRBV10-3 to TRBJ1-1; D perhaps matches TRBD1 (5 bases). The ends were cut back, 10 bases at V and 0 bases at J, with 12 bases in the middle. CDR1 ENHRY and CDR2 SYGVKD come from the germline V gene. The CDR3 totals 13 residues. The CDR3 DNA follows: TGTGCCACCGCCCGGGACCTGAACACTGAAGCTTTCTTT. It is translated as CATARDLNTEAFF.

The V and J genes are TRBV6-6 and TRBJ1-1; 9 bases match TRBD1. From germline, CDR1 is MNHNY and CDR2 SVGAGI (reference sequence). With 6 bases clipped from V and 4 bases from J, the junction kept 9 bases outside the gene matches. This CDR3 is 15 amino acids long. The CDR3 DNA sequence: TGTGCCAGCAGACCCCCGACAGGGGGGGCCACTGAAGCTTTCTTT. This translates into CASRPPTGGATEAFF.

The chain carries TRBV21-1 and TRBJ1-5. TRBV21-1 is an annotated pseudogene. This CDR3 spans 19 amino acids. CDR3 coding DNA: TGTGCCAGCAGCAAAGCGAGGTTGAGGACCCGATATAGCAATCAGCCCCAGCATTTT. This sequence encodes CASSKARLRTRYSNQPQHF.

This rearrangement joins TRBV5-1 to TRBJ2-3; 7 bases are a match to TRBD1. This CDR3 is 14 amino acids long. V trimming: 3 bases; J trimming: 3 bases; junction bases outside the gene matches: 4. Germline CDR1 and CDR2: SGHRS and YFSETQ. Here the CDR3 DNA reads TGCGCCAGCAGCTCAAGACAGGGAACAGATACGCAGTATTTT. Its translation is CASSSRQGTDTQYF.

This chain uses TRBV5-8 with TRBJ2-7, with TRBD1 as a possible D gene (6 bases). Germline-derived CDR1 and CDR2 are SGHTS and YDEGEE. The CDR3 covers 14 residues. Trimming took 4 bases from V and 6 from J, leaving 17 bases between them. In nucleotides, the CDR3 is TGTGCCAGCAGCCAGATACTTACAGGGCGCGAGCAGTACTTC. Its protein is CASSQILTGREQYF.

V and J are TRBV19 and TRBJ1-4; D is undetermined. The CDR3 consists of 13 residues. Germline V gives CDR1 LNHDA, CDR2 SQIVND (reference sequence). The V and J ends lost 7 bases and 5 bases respectively, with 11 bases between them. The CDR3 DNA reads as TGTGCCAGTAACGGGCAGGTGAATGAAAAACTGTTTTTT. Translation: CASNGQVNEKLFF.

In its sample, this clone was seen once. The chain couples TRBV4-3 to TRBJ2-7; D uncertain. V lost 0 bases to trimming and J lost 1 base, with 7 bases between them. Per the germline V gene, CDR1 is LGHNA and CDR2 is YSLEER. This CDR3 is 14 amino acids long. CDR3 in amino acids: CASSQERRSYEQYF. CDR3 nucleotide sequence: TGCGCCAGCAGCCAAGAGAGGCGGTCCTACGAGCAGTACTTC.

CDR3 sequence (DNA): TGCACCAGCACCCCTAAATGGCTCTCCGGGGCCACCACAGATACGCAGTATTTT. Translated, it gives CTSTPKWLSGATTDTQYF. This sequence joins TRBV1 and TRBJ2-3. TRBV1 is flagged as a pseudogene. There are 18 residues in the CDR3.

This clone has just a few counts. J is TRBJ1-1 and V is TRBV19; the D gene is possibly TRBD1 (5 bases). The CDR3 extends over 15 amino acids. The germline V gene has CDR1 LNHDA and CDR2 SQIVND (reference sequence). With 6 bases removed from V and 8 bases from J, the gap between germline ends came to 22 bases. For the CDR3, the DNA is TGTGCCAGTAGGACGGATTCCTACAGGAGTTCGGAAGCTTTCTTT. It translates to CASRTDSYRSSEAFF.

Here the CDR3 DNA reads TGTGCCAGCAGTTACGGGGGGGCAGGTGGCTACACCTTC. Translation gives CASSYGGAGGYTF. V usage is TRBV6-5 and J usage is TRBJ1-2; D may be TRBD1 (6 bases). Between the trimmed V and J ends, which lost 2 bases and 7 bases, there was a span of 11 bases. Germline CDR1 reads MNHEY; CDR2 reads SVGAGI. The CDR3 sequence is 13 residues long.

V usage is TRBV28 and J usage is TRBJ2-7, with TRBD1 identical over 10 bases. Per the germline V gene, CDR1 is MDHEN and CDR2 is SYDVKM. This CDR3 comprises 14 residues. The V segment lost 2 bases and the J segment 6 bases; nucleotides outside the gene matches: 4. CDR3 region: CASSLTGTGAEQYF. The DNA of the CDR3 is TGTGCCAGCAGTTTAACCGGGACAGGGGCCGAGCAGTACTTC.

The genes are TRBV5-4 and TRBJ1-2, with 8 nucleotides matching TRBD1. The germline V gene has CDR1 SGHNT and CDR2 YYREEE (reference sequence). The CDR3 is 14 residues long. Germline trimming cut 5 bases from V and 4 bases from J; bases unmatched to any gene: 7. The CDR3 reads CASRSPGQGYGYTF. For the CDR3, the DNA is TGTGCCAGCAGGTCGCCCGGACAGGGCTATGGCTACACCTTC.

The rearrangement joins TRBV29-1 to TRBJ2-7; 7 nucleotides align to TRBD2. V shed 4 bases, J shed 0 bases, and the junction held 3 bases outside the gene matches. CDR3 length: 13 amino acids. The germline V gene has CDR1 SQVTM and CDR2 ANQGSEA. CDR3 sequence: CSVGGGFSYEQYF. The CDR3 DNA is TGCAGCGTTGGGGGGGGTTTCTCCTACGAGCAGTACTTC.